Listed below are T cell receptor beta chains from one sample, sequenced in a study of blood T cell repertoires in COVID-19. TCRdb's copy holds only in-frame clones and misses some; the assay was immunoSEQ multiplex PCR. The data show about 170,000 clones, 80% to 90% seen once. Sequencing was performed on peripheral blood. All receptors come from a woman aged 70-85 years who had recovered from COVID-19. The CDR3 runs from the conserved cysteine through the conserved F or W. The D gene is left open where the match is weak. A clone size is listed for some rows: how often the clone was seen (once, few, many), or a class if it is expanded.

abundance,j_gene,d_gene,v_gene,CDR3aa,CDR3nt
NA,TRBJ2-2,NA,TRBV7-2,CASSLTSGTGELFF,TGTGCCAGCAGCTTAACCTCAGGGACCGGGGAGCTGTTTTTT
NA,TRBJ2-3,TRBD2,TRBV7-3,CASSSSSGASGDTQYF,TGTGCCAGCAGCTCCAGTAGCGGGGCTTCCGGAGATACGCAGTATTTT
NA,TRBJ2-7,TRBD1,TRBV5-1,CASNGGQGYEQYF,TGCGCCAGCAACGGGGGACAGGGGTACGAGCAGTACTTC
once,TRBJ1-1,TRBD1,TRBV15,CATSREGQGGFF,TGTGCCACCAGCAGAGAGGGACAGGGGGGCTTCTTT
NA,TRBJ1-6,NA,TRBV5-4,CASSLASGSPLHF,TGTGCCAGCAGCTTGGCCAGCGGCTCACCCCTCCACTTT
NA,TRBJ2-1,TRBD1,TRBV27,CASSRDRWMVEQFF,TGTGCCAGCAGCCGGGACAGATGGATGGTAGAGCAGTTCTTC
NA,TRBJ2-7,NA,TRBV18,CASSPGRYEQYF,TGTGCCAGCTCACCAGGCAGATACGAGCAGTACTTC
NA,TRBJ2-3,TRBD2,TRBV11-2,CASSLRLTSGEEGTDTQYF,TGTGCCAGCAGCTTACGCCTGACTAGCGGGGAGGAGGGCACAGATACGCAGTATTTT
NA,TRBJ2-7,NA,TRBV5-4,CASSPGTKPHEQYF,TGTGCCAGCAGCCCAGGAACAAAGCCTCACGAGCAGTACTTC
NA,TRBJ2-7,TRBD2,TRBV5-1,CASARGRGGYEQYF,TGCGCCAGCGCCCGGGGGCGGGGGGGCTACGAGCAGTACTTC
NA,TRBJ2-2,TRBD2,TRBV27,CASSFQRENTGELFF,TGTGCCAGCAGTTTCCAGCGGGAGAACACCGGGGAGCTGTTTTTT
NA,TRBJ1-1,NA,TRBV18,CASSPTASNTEAFF,TGTGCCAGCTCACCGACAGCTTCGAACACTGAAGCTTTCTTT
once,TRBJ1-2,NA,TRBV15,CATSRDRGDYGYTF,TGTGCCACCAGCAGAGATCGGGGGGACTATGGCTACACCTTC
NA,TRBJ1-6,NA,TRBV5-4,CASSRVGGSSYNSPLHF,TGTGCCAGCAGCCGGGTGGGGGGAAGCTCCTATAATTCACCCCTCCACTTT
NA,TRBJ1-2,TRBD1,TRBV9,CASSPTGSYGYTF,TGTGCCAGCAGCCCGACAGGGTCCTATGGCTACACCTTC
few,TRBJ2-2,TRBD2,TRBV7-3,CASSPGLAENTGELFF,TGTGCCAGCAGCCCCGGACTAGCGGAAAACACCGGGGAGCTGTTTTTT
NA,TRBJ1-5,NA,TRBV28,CASSQGRDNQPQHF,TGTGCCAGCAGCCAAGGCCGGGACAATCAGCCCCAGCATTTT
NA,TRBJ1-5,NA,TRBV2,CASQGLREAQHF,TGTGCCAGCCAGGGCTTGAGAGAGGCCCAGCATTTT
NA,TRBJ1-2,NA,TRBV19,CASHWDFGAYGYTF,TGTGCCTCCCACTGGGACTTTGGGGCCTATGGCTACACCTTC
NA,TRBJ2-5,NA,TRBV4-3,CASSLGAGEVETQYF,TGCGCCAGCAGCCTGGGGGCGGGAGAGGTGGAGACCCAGTACTTC
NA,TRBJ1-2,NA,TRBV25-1,CASSATTGNFNYGYTF,TGTGCCAGCAGTGCAACTACAGGCAACTTTAACTATGGCTACACCTTC
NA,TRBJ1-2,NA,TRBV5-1,CASSAGGRNYGYTF,TGCGCCAGCAGCGCGGGGGGCAGAAACTATGGCTACACCTTC
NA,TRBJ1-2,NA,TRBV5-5,CATGGGGYGYTF,TGTGCCACTGGTGGGGGAGGCTATGGCTACACCTTC
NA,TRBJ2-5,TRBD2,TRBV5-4,CASSPGTSGTWGTQYF,TGTGCCAGCAGCCCCGGGACTAGCGGAACCTGGGGGACCCAGTACTTC
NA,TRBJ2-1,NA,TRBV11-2,CASSGSSYNEQFF,TGTGCCAGCAGCGGCAGCTCCTACAATGAGCAGTTCTTC
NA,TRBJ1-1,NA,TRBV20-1,CSATIITEAFF,TGCAGTGCCACAATCATTACTGAAGCTTTCTTT
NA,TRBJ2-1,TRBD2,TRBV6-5,CASGAGVDEQFF,TGTGCCAGCGGGGCGGGAGTGGATGAGCAGTTCTTC
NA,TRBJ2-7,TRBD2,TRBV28,CASSFGHDWEGYEQYF,TGTGCCAGCAGTTTTGGCCACGATTGGGAGGGTTACGAGCAGTACTTC
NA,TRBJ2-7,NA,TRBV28,CASSSPGGARSSYEQYF,TGTGCCAGCAGTTCCCCTGGGGGGGCCAGGAGCTCCTACGAGCAGTACTTC
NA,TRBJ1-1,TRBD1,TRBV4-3,CASSHGGQGYTEAFF,TGCGCCAGCAGCCACGGAGGACAGGGTTACACTGAAGCTTTCTTT
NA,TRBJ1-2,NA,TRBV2,CASSEGGANYGYTF,TGTGCCAGCAGTGAGGGGGGGGCCAACTATGGCTACACCTTC
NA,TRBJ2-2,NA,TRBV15,CATSRGGSSPGELFF,TGTGCCACCAGCAGAGGGGGCTCGAGTCCCGGGGAGCTGTTTTTT
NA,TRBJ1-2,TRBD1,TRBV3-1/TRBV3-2,CASSLGQNYGYTF,TGTGCCAGCAGCCTGGGACAGAACTATGGCTACACCTTC
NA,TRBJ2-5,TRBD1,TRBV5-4,CASSTGTGDETQYF,TGTGCCAGCAGCACCGGGACAGGGGACGAGACCCAGTACTTC
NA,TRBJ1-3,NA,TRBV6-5,CAGGRVNTIYF,TGTGCCGGGGGCCGGGTGAACACCATATATTTT
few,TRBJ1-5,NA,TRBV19,CASSIRGEQPQHF,TGTGCCAGTAGTATCAGGGGCGAGCAGCCCCAGCATTTT
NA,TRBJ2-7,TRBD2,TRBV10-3,CAISESLKFGLAGAQEQYF,TGTGCCATCAGTGAGTCGTTGAAATTCGGACTAGCGGGAGCGCAGGAGCAGTACTTC
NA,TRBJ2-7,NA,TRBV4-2,CASSPPGAGDSSYEQYF,TGTGCCAGCAGCCCTCCCGGAGCAGGGGATAGCTCCTACGAGCAGTACTTC
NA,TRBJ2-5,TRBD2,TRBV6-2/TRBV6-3,CASSHAGGTQYF,TGTGCCAGCAGCCACGCGGGGGGGACCCAGTACTTC
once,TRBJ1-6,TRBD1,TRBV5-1,CASNTGGNSPLHF,TGCGCCAGCAACACAGGGGGAAATTCACCCCTCCACTTT
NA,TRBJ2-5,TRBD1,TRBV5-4,CASSGQGRVETQYF,TGTGCCAGCAGTGGACAGGGTCGCGTGGAGACCCAGTACTTC
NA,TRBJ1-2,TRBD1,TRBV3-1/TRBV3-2,CASSQPTGIGGGYTF,TGTGCCAGCAGCCAGCCGACAGGGATTGGGGGTGGCTACACCTTC
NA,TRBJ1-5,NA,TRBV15,CATSRAGQYQPQHF,TGTGCCACCAGCAGAGCAGGTCAGTATCAGCCCCAGCATTTT
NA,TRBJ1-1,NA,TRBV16,CASSQGPRGTEAFF,TGTGCCAGCAGCCAAGGACCTCGGGGCACTGAAGCTTTCTTT
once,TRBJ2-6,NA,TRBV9,CASSFSFGANVLTF,TGTGCCAGCAGCTTTTCGTTCGGGGCCAACGTCCTGACTTTC
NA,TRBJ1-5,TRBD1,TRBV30,CAWSVQNRGVGQPQHF,TGTGCCTGGAGTGTACAAAACAGGGGGGTCGGTCAGCCCCAGCATTTT
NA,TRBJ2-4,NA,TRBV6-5,CASSSKARGLNIQYF,TGTGCCAGCAGTTCTAAAGCAAGGGGCCTAAACATTCAGTACTTC
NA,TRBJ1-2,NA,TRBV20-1,CSARDIYGYTF,TGCAGTGCTAGAGATATCTATGGCTACACCTTC
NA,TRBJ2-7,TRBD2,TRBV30,CAWSQGLAGVRYF,TGTGCCTGGAGCCAGGGACTAGCGGGAGTACGGTACTTC
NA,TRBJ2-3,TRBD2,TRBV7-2,CASSPTSGRVGDTQYF,TGTGCCAGCAGCCCGACTAGCGGGAGGGTTGGAGATACGCAGTATTTT
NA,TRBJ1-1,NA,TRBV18,CASSLSVQGINTEAFF,TGTGCCAGCTCACTCAGCGTCCAGGGCATTAACACTGAAGCTTTCTTT
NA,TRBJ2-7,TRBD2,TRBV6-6,CASSGQRELSYEQYF,TGTGCCAGCAGTGGTCAGCGGGAGCTTTCCTACGAGCAGTACTTC
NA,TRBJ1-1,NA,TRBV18,CASSPALGFGGTEAFF,TGTGCCAGCTCACCTGCTTTGGGGTTCGGGGGCACTGAAGCTTTCTTT
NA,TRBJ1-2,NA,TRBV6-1,CASSEARRGYGYTF,TGTGCCAGCAGTGAGGCCCGCAGGGGTTATGGCTACACCTTC
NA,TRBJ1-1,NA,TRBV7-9,CASQGANTEAFF,TGTGCCAGCCAAGGGGCGAACACTGAAGCTTTCTTT
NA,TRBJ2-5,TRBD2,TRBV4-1,CASSQALAGGQETQYF,TGCGCCAGCAGCCAAGCCCTAGCGGGGGGGCAAGAGACCCAGTACTTC
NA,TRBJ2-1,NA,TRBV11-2,CASSTYTGSYNEQFF,TGTGCCAGCAGCACGTACACGGGCTCCTACAATGAGCAGTTCTTC
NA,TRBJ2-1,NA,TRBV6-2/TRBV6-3,CASSHLRRAYNEQFF,TGTGCCAGCAGCCACCTCCGGAGGGCCTACAATGAGCAGTTCTTC
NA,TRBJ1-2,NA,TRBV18,CASSPGVANYGYTF,TGTGCCAGCTCGCCCGGGGTCGCTAACTATGGCTACACCTTC